This T cell receptor (beta chain) came from a study of blood T cell repertoires in COVID-19. Study background: Sample material is recorded as cDNA or gDNA derived from T cells, B-cell-depleted T cells, or PBMCs.

Clones were sequenced by immunoSEQ multiplex PCR, and TCRdb holds only the in-frame ones, with some missing. Seen here are more than 300,000 clones, around 83% observed once, and the top ten hold approximately 5.4%. Study members were between about 18 and 95 years old and lived in over 20 US regions. Each participant's cohort was designated according to participant-reported clinical history. Germline V gene sequence: CDR1 SEHNR, CDR2 FQNEAQ (reference sequence). CDR3 size: 14 residues. The V end was cut by 7 bases, the J end by 0 bases, with 10 bases between. Sequenced: PBMCs or T cells enriched from blood (not recorded which). The chain has TRBV7-9 and TRBJ2-1; a weak D match, TRBD2 (5 bases). The source of this sequence is a woman in her 50s who had recovered from COVID-19. CDR3 coding DNA: TGTGCCAGCAACGAGGGAAGCTCCTACAATGAGCAGTTCTTC. Its protein product is CASNEGSSYNEQFF.